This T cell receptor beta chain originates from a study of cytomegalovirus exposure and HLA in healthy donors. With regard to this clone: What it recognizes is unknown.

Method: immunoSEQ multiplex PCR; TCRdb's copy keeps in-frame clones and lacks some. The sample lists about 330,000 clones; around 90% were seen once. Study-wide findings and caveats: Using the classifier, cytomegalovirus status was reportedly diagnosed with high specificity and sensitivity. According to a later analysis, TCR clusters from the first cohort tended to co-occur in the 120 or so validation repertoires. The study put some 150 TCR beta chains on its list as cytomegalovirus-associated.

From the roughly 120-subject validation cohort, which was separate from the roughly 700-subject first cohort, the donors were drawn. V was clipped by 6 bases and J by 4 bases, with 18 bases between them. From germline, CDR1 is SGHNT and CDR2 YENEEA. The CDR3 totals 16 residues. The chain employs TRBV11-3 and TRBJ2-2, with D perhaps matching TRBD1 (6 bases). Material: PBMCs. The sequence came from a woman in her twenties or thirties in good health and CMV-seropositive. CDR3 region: CASSVRIPGVTGELFF. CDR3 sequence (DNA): TGTGCCAGCAGTGTCCGGATCCCAGGGGTCACCGGGGAGCTGTTTTTT.